This T cell receptor beta chain is drawn from a study of T cell responses to AZD1222 COVID-19 vaccine. Study-wide results and limits: The donors showed a predominance of white British ancestry and of females, with possible underestimation of clonal diversity. With two AZD1222 doses given, Spike-specific TCR breadth and depth both rose.

The CDR3 runs 17 residues. V lost 4 bases to trimming and J lost 6 bases, with 21 bases between them. CDR1 is KGHDR, CDR2 SFDVKD, per germline. Libraries were prepared by immunoSEQ multiplex PCR; TCRdb keeps only in-frame clonotypes and omits some of them. The table records 120,000 or so clones, around 83% of them present only once. This clone came up a few times. No antigen is known for it. Sequenced material: peripheral blood, taken 28 days after the second AZD1222 dose. The V and J genes are TRBV24-1 and TRBJ1-5; TRBD1 might be the D (6 bases). The receptor was derived from an adult who received the AZD1222 COVID-19 vaccine. The CDR3 bases are TGTGCCACCAGTGACTCCGGGACAACCCCTGGACGTCAGCCCCAGCATTTT. Translating it yields CATSDSGTTPGRQPQHF.